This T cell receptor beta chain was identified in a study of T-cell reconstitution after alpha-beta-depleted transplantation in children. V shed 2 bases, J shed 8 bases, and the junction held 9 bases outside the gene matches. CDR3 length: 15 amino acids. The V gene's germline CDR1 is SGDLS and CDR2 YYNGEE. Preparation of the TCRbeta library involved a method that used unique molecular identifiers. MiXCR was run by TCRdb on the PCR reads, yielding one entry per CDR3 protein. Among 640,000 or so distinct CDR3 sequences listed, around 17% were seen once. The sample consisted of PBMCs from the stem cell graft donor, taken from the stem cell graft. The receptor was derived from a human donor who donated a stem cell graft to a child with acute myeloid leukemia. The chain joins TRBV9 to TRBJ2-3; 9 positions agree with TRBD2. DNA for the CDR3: TGTGCCAGCAGCGTTGGTGCGGGGGGGCAGGGTACGCAGTATTTT. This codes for CASSVGAGGQGTQYF. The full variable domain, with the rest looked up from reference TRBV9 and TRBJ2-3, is DSGVTQTPKHLITATGQRVTLRCSPRSGDLSVYWYQQSLDQGLQFLIQYYNGEERAKGNILERFSAQQFPDLHSELNLSSLELGDSALYFCASSVGAGGQGTQYFGPGTRLTVL.